Detailed here is one TCR beta chain. The data belong to a study of T cell changes during pregnancy in multiple sclerosis. Germline trimming cut 2 bases from V and 5 bases from J; bases unmatched to any gene: 8. The germline gives CDR1 MNHEY, CDR2 SVGAGI. The CDR3 is 15 residues long. The table came from immunoSEQ multiplex PCR; TCRdb's copy has only in-frame clones and leaves some out. The sample carries over 55,000 clones, roughly 90% recorded once. The genes are TRBV6-5 and TRBJ2-5; 7 nucleotides align to TRBD2. The receptor was isolated from a female donor in good health, enrolled as a control in a pregnancy study. The material sequenced was peripheral blood, taken after pregnancy. CDR3 residues: CASSYGRVGGETQYF. CDR3 nucleotides: TGTGCCAGCAGTTACGGGAGGGTGGGCGGTGAGACCCAGTACTTC.